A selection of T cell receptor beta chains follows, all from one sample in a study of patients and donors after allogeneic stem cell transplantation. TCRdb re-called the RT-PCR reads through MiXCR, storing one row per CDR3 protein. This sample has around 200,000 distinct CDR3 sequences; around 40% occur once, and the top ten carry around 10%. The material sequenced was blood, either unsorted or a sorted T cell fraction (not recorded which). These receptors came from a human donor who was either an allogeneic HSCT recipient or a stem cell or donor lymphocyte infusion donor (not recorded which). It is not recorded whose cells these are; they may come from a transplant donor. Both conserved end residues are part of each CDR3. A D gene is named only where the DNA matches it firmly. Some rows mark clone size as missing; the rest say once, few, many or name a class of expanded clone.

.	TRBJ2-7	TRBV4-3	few	CASSPSTTYEQYF	TGCGCCAGCAGCCCATCGACTACCTACGAGCAGTACTTC
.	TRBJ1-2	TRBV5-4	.	CASSVQVANYGYTF	TGTGCCAGCAGCGTACAGGTCGCTAACTATGGCTACACCTTC
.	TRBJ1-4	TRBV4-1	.	CASSSRTDFNEKLFF	TGCGCCAGCAGCTCCCGAACGGACTTCAATGAAAAACTGTTTTTT
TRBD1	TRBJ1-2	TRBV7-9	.	CASSVDLRGPHYGYTF	TGTGCCAGCAGCGTAGACCTCAGGGGGCCCCACTATGGCTACACCTTC
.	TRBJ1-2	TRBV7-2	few	CASSRTVLNYGYTF	TGTGCCAGCAGCCGGACAGTTCTTAACTATGGCTACACCTTC
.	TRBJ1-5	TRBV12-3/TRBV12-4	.	CASSLAGMDQPQHF	TGTGCCAGCAGTTTAGCGGGGATGGATCAGCCCCAGCATTTT
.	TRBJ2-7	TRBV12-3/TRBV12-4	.	CASSFDSSPYEQYF	TGTGCCAGCAGTTTCGACAGTTCTCCTTACGAGCAGTACTTC
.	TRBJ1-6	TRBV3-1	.	CASSQGRGAGSPLHF	TGTGCCAGCAGCCAAGGTCGAGGGGCTGGATCACCCCTCCACTTT
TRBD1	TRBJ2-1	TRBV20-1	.	CSALGQVSYNEQFF	TGCAGTGCCCTAGGACAGGTCTCCTACAATGAGCAGTTCTTC
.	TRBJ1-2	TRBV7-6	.	CASSLASGGTRTNYGYTF	TGTGCCAGCAGCTTAGCCTCTGGGGGGACACGGACTAACTATGGCTACACCTTC
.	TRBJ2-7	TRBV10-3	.	CAVTSELNLYEQYF	TGTGCCGTCACGTCGGAGCTCAATCTCTACGAGCAGTACTTC
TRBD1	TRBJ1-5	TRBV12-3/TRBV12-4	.	CASSPGQGAIGSNQPQHF	TGTGCCAGCAGTCCTGGACAGGGGGCAATCGGTAGCAATCAGCCCCAGCATTTT
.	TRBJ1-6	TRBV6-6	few	CASSYIGVSGLNSPLHF	TGTGCCAGCAGTTATATAGGGGTTTCAGGGCTGAATTCACCCCTCCACTTT